The clone carrying this TCR beta chain was seen repeatedly, ten times or more. The sample is drawn from a study of T-cell memory formation after mild COVID-19. Study-wide context: TCR clusters were mostly confined to one donor each.

TCRdb itself ran the 5' RACE reads through MiXCR, one entry per CDR3 protein. The sample shows approximately 500,000 distinct CDR3 sequences, roughly 25% of them seen only once. The germline V gene encodes CDR1 SQVTM and CDR2 ANQGSEA. V lost 4 bases to trimming and J lost 9 bases, with 10 bases between them. CDR3 size: 11 residues. The sequenced material came from PBMCs or a T cell subset sorted from them (not recorded which). The chain has TRBV29-1 and TRBJ2-1; D possibly corresponds to TRBD1 (6 bases). The receptor was isolated from an adult woman who had mild COVID-19 (a few samples of this study predate the infection). Cell type and time point are not known. For the CDR3, the DNA is TGCAGCGTTGGGACAGCGATTGAGCAGTTCTTC. Amino acids: CSVGTAIEQFF.